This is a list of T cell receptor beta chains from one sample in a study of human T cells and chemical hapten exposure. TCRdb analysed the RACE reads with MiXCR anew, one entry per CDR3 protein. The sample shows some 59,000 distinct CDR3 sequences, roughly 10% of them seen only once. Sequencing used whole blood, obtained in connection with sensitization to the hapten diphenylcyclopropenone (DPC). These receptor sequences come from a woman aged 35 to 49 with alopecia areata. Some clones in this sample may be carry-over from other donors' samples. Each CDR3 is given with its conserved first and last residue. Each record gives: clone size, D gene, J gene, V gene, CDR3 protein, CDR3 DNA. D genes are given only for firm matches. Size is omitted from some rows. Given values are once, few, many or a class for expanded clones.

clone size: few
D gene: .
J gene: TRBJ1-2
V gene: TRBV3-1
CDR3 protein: CASSQGTGYGYTF
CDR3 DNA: TGTGCCAGCAGCCAAGGGACGGGCTATGGCTACACCTTC

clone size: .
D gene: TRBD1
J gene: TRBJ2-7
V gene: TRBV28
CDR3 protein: CASAAQGALYEQYF
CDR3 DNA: TGTGCCAGCGCCGCTCAGGGGGCTCTCTACGAGCAGTACTTC

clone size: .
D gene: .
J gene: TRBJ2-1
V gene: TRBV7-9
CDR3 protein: CASSLDTYNEQFF
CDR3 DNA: TGTGCCAGCAGCTTAGATACTTACAATGAGCAGTTCTTC

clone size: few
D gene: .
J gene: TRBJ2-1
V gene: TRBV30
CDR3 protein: CAWSSPGFPYNEQFF
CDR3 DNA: TGTGCCTGGAGTTCTCCAGGGTTCCCCTACAATGAGCAGTTCTTC

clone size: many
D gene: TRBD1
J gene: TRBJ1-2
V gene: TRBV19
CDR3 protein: CASSSRDRGYGYTF
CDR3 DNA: TGTGCCAGTAGTAGCCGGGACAGGGGTTATGGCTACACCTTC

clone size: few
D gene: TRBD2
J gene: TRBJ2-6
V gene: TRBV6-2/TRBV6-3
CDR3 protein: CASNPGRAGANVLTF
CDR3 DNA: TGTGCCAGCAACCCCGGGAGGGCCGGGGCCAACGTCCTGACTTTC

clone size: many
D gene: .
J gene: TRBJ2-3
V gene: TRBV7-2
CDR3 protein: CASSLVSAGARDTQYF
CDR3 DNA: TGTGCCAGCAGCTTAGTGTCGGCGGGTGCGCGGGATACGCAGTATTTT

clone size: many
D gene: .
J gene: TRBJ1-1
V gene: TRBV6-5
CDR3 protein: CASSPPGQGRKVAFF
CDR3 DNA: TGTGCCAGCAGTCCTCCGGGCCAAGGGAGAAAGGTAGCTTTCTTT

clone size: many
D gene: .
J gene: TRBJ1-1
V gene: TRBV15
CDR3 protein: CATSRDSGREAFF
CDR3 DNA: TGTGCCACCAGCCGAGATAGCGGACGCGAAGCTTTCTTT

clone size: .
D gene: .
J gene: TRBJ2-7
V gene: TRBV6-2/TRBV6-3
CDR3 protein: CASSYGDSGYEQYF
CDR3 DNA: TGTGCCAGCAGTTACGGGGATAGCGGCTACGAGCAGTACTTC

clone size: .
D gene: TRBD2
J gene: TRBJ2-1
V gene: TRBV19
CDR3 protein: CASSIVGSGSHNEQFF
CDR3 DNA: TGTGCCAGTAGTATAGTTGGTAGCGGGAGTCACAATGAGCAGTTCTTC

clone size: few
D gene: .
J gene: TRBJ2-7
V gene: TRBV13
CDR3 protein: CASSRRTGEYEQYF
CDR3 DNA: TGTGCCAGCAGCCGAAGGACTGGAGAATACGAGCAGTACTTC

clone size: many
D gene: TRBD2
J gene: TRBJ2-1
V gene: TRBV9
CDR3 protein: CASSVISGYNEQFF
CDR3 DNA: TGTGCCAGCAGCGTAATTAGCGGGTACAATGAGCAGTTCTTC

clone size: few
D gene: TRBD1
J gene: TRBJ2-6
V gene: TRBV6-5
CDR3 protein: CASRKGQGSSGANVLTF
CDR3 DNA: TGTGCCAGCCGTAAGGGACAGGGGAGTTCTGGGGCCAACGTCCTGACTTTC

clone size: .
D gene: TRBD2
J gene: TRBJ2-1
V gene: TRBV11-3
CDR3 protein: CASSPVRGTSGSSSYNEQFF
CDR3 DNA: TGTGCCAGCAGCCCGGTTAGGGGGACTAGCGGGAGCAGCTCCTACAATGAGCAGTTCTTC

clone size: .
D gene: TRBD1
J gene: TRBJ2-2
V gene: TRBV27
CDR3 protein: CASSPGDRYTGELFF
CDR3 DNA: TGTGCCAGCAGTCCGGGGGACAGGTACACCGGGGAGCTGTTTTTT

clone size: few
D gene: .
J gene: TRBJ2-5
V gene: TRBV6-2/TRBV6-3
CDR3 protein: CASSPGRGAVETQYF
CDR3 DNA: TGTGCCAGCAGCCCCGGCCGAGGGGCAGTGGAGACCCAGTACTTC

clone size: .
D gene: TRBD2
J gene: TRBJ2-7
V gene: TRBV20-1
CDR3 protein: CSARRTSGFNEQYF
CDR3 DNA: TGCAGTGCTAGAAGGACTAGCGGGTTCAACGAGCAGTACTTC

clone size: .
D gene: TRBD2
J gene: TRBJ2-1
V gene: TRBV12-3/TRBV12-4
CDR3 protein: CASSLAGGPRDEQFF
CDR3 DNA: TGTGCCAGCAGTCTAGCGGGGGGACCCAGGGATGAGCAGTTCTTC

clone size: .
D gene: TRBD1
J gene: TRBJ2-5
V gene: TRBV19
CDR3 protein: CASSPRWGQGAGETQYF
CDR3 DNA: TGTGCCAGTAGTCCCCGTTGGGGACAGGGGGCAGGAGAGACCCAGTACTTC

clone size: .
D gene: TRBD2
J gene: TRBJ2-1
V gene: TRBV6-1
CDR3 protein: CASVIAGTYNEQFF
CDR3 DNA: TGTGCCAGTGTGATAGCGGGAACCTACAATGAGCAGTTCTTC

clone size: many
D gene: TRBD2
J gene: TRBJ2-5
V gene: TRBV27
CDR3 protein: CASSPRLAGGETQYF
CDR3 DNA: TGTGCCAGCAGTCCGAGACTAGCGGGAGGCGAGACCCAGTACTTC

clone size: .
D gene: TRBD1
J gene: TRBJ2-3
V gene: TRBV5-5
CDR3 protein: CASSKGTAASTDTQYF
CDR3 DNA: TGTGCCAGCAGCAAGGGGACAGCCGCTAGCACAGATACGCAGTATTTT

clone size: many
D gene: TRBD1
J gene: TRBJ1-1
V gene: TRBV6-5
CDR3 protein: CASQGQGNTEAFF
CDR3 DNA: TGTGCCAGCCAGGGACAGGGGAACACTGAAGCTTTCTTT

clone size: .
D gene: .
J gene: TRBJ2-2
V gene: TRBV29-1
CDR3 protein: CSVRASGGPGELFF
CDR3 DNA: TGCAGCGTTAGGGCCAGTGGGGGACCCGGGGAGCTGTTTTTT

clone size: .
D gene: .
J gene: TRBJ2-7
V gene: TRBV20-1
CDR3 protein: CSASGTDSYEQYF
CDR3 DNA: TGCAGTGCTTCCGGGACTGACTCCTACGAGCAGTACTTC

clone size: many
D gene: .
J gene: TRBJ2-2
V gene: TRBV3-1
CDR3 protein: CASSQGGVNTGELFF
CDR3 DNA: TGTGCCAGCAGCCAAGGTGGGGTGAACACCGGGGAGCTGTTTTTT

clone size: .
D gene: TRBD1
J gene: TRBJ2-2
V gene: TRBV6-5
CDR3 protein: CASRGQGNTGELFF
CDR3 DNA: TGTGCCAGCAGAGGACAGGGAAACACCGGGGAGCTGTTTTTT

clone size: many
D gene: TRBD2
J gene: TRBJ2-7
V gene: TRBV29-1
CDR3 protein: CSVYSGGLDEQYF
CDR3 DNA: TGCAGCGTTTACTCGGGAGGGTTGGACGAGCAGTACTTC

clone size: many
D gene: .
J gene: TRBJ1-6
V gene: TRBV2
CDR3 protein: CATHLEGVPNSPLHF
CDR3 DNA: TGTGCCACCCATTTGGAGGGGGTTCCGAATTCACCCCTCCACTTT

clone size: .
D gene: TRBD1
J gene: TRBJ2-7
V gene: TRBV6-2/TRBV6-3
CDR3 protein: CASTERDRVYEQYF
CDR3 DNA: TGTGCCAGCACCGAACGGGACAGAGTCTACGAGCAGTACTTC

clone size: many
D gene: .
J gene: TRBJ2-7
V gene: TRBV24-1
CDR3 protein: CATSEGSAYEQYF
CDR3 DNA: TGTGCCACCAGTGAGGGTTCGGCCTACGAGCAGTACTTC

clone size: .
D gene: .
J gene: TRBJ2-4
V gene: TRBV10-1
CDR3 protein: CASSEFVQGGVAKNIQYF
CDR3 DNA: TGCGCCAGCAGTGAGTTCGTCCAGGGCGGAGTAGCCAAAAACATTCAGTACTTC

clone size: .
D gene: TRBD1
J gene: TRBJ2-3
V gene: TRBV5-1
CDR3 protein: CASSIGQATDTQYF
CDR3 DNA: TGCGCCAGCAGCATAGGACAGGCCACAGATACGCAGTATTTT

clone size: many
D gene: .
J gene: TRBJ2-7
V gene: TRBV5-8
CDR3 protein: CASSLFVGSAYEQYF
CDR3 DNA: TGTGCCAGCAGCTTGTTCGTAGGTTCCGCCTACGAGCAGTACTTC

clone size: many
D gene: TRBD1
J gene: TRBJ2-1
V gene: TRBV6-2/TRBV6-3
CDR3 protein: CASSGQGLTEQFF
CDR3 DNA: TGTGCCAGCAGCGGACAGGGACTCACTGAGCAGTTCTTC

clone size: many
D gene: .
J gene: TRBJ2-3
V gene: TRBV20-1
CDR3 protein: CSADDRRTDTQYF
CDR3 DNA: TGCAGTGCTGACGACAGGAGAACAGATACGCAGTATTTT

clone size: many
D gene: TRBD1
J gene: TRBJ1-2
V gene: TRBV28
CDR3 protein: CASSLLSGQGIPGYTF
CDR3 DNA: TGTGCCAGCAGTTTATTGTCGGGACAGGGGATACCTGGCTACACCTTC

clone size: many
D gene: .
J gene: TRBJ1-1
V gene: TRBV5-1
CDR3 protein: CASSLAGNTEAFF
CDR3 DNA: TGCGCCAGCAGCTTGGCGGGGAACACTGAAGCTTTCTTT

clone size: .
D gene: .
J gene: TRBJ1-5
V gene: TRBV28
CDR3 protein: CASSSTRPQHF
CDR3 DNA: TGTGCCAGCAGTTCAACAAGGCCCCAGCATTTT

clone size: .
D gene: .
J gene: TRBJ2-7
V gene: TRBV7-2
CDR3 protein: CASSPPSNEQYF
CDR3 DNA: TGTGCCAGCAGCCCCCCTAGCAACGAGCAGTACTTC

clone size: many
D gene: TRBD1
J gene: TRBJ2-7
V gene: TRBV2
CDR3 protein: CASTEGQGAYEQYF
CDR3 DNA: TGTGCCAGCACAGAAGGACAGGGGGCCTACGAGCAGTACTTC

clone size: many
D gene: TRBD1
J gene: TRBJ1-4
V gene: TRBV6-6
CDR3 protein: CASSPDRGKNEKLFF
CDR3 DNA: TGTGCCAGCAGTCCCGACAGGGGGAAAAATGAAAAACTGTTTTTT

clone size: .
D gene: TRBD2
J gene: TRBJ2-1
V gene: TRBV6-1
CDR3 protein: CASSEGGGGYNEQFF
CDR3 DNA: TGTGCCAGCAGTGAAGGCGGGGGAGGATACAATGAGCAGTTCTTC

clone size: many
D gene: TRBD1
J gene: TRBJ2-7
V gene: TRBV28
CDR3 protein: CASSPTGDHYEQYF
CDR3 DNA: TGTGCCAGCAGTCCGACAGGGGACCACTACGAGCAGTACTTC

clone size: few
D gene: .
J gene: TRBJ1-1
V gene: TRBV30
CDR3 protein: CAWGRGGRAFF
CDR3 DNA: TGTGCCTGGGGGAGGGGGGGGAGAGCTTTCTTT

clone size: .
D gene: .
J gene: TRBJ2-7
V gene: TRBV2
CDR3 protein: CASSQLGYEQYF
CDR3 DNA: TGTGCCAGCAGTCAACTAGGATACGAGCAGTACTTC

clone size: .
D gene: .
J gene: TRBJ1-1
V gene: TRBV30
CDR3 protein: CAWSLDTEAFF
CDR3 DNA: TGTGCCTGGAGTCTGGACACTGAAGCTTTCTTT

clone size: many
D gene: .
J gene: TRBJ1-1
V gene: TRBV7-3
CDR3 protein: CASREQWNTEAFF
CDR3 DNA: TGTGCCAGCAGGGAACAGTGGAACACTGAAGCTTTCTTT